One and the same sample provided the 17 T cell receptor beta chains below, sequenced in a study of T-cell reconstitution after alpha-beta-depleted transplantation in children (TCRdb year 2016). The library was prepared using PCR. Sequencing was performed on an Illumina HiSeq 2500. TCR libraries were prepared with molecular barcoding, using unique molecular identifiers to normalize TCRbeta repertoire quantification. TCRdb trimmed public reads at Q25 via fastp, called clones via MiXCR and kept in-frame beta chains. CDR3 protein duplicates are merged, each entry listing the most common genes and DNA. The table for this sample lists 170,000 or so distinct CDR3 sequences; about 6.4% of them were counted only once. The ten largest clonotypes hold around 3% of the sample. The sequencing here drew on PBMCs from the stem cell graft donor, taken from the stem cell graft. These receptors originate from a human donor who donated a stem cell graft to a child with Wiskott-Aldrich syndrome.

This clonotype was observed at least ten times. This chain links TRBV4-1 with TRBJ2-1, with 8 positions matching TRBD2. V shed 3 bases, J shed 9 bases, and the junction held 28 bases outside the gene matches. CDR1 and CDR2 (germline): MGHRA, YSYEKL. There are 21 residues in the CDR3. The CDR3 region is CASSQVLGLGPGSSGLTEQFF. CDR3 sequence (DNA): TGCGCCAGCAGCCAGGTATTGGGACTAGGCCCCGGCTCCTCCGGATTGACTGAGCAGTTCTTC.

There are many counts of this clonotype. The V call is TRBV29-1, the J call TRBJ2-6; no definite D call. The germline gives CDR1 SQVTM, CDR2 ANQGSEA. Trimming took off 6 bases at V and 1 base at J, with 4 bases between the two ends. This CDR3 region has 12 residues. Written as DNA, the CDR3 is TGCAGCGTCTTATCTGGGGCCAACGTCCTGACTTTC. Its protein is CSVLSGANVLTF.

This clonotype was observed a few times. The chain uses TRBV2 and TRBJ2-2, with 10 nucleotides matching TRBD2. V was pared by 6 bases and J by 5 bases, with 12 bases of the junction left unmatched. The CDR3 extends over 17 amino acids. Germline lookup yields CDR1 SNHLY and CDR2 FYNNEI. The CDR3 spells CASSLPLAGDRTGELFF. The CDR3 bases are TGTGCCAGCAGCCTCCCGCTAGCGGGAGATCGTACCGGGGAGCTGTTTTTT. The full variable domain, in which reference TRBV2 and TRBJ2-2 provide the parts outside the CDR3, is EPEVTQTPSHQVTQMGQEVILRCVPISNHLYFYWYRQILGQKVEFLVSFYNNEISEKSEIFDDQFSVERPDGSNFTLKIRSTKLEDSAMYFCASSLPLAGDRTGELFFGEGSRLTVL.

There are a few counts of this clonotype. The chain employs TRBV10-1 and TRBJ1-6, with no clear D. V was pared by 0 bases and J by 0 bases, with 15 bases between. This CDR3 comprises 19 residues. Germline loops: CDR1 WNHNN, CDR2 SYGVQD (reference sequence). The CDR3, as DNA: TGCGCCAGCAGTGAGTCGATGGGCAGGAAAGACTCCTATAATTCACCCCTCCACTTT. Protein product: CASSESMGRKDSYNSPLHF.

There are many counts of this clonotype. The chain is built from TRBV7-9 and TRBJ1-4, with D perhaps TRBD1 (5 bases). V gave up 2 bases and J gave up 7 bases, with 5 bases separating them. The CDR3 has 12 amino acids. Germline loops: CDR1 SEHNR, CDR2 FQNEAQ (reference sequence). The DNA for the CDR3 is TGTGCCAGCAGCTTAAGGGGTGAAAAACTGTTTTTT. The encoded protein is CASSLRGEKLFF.

At least ten counts were recorded for this clonotype. The chain couples TRBV6-1 to TRBJ2-2; D is possibly TRBD1 (6 bases). This CDR3 contains 16 residues. The V and J ends lost 7 bases and 7 bases respectively, with 22 bases between them. The germline V gene encodes CDR1 MNHNS and CDR2 SASEGT. In DNA form, the CDR3 reads TGTGCCAGCACCACAAAGGGTGGACAGAGAGACGGGGAGCTGTTTTTT. This translates into CASTTKGGQRDGELFF.

This clonotype showed up many times. The J gene is TRBJ2-1, the V gene TRBV6-2 or TRBV6-3, with 11 positions matching TRBD2. The V and J ends lost 4 bases and 5 bases, in that order; junction bases with no gene match: 1. CDR1 MNHEY and CDR2 SVGEGT come from the germline V gene. This CDR3 region has 14 residues. The chain's CDR3 is CASSWGLADNEQFF. In nucleotides, the CDR3 is TGTGCCAGCAGTTGGGGACTAGCGGACAATGAGCAGTTCTTC.

This clonotype has a count of ten or more. The chain has TRBV20-1 and TRBJ1-1; tentative D call: TRBD1 (6 bases). CDR3 length: 14 residues. The germline V gene encodes CDR1 DFQATT and CDR2 SNEGSKA (reference sequence). Trimming pared 6 bases from V and 5 bases from J, leaving 19 bases between. In nucleotides, the CDR3 is TGCAGTGCCCTGAAGGGGGGGTCGACAACTGAAGCTTTCTTT. Translated: CSALKGGSTTEAFF.

Only a few counts were recorded for this clonotype. The V and J genes are TRBV5-6 and TRBJ1-2, with D unclear. Germline values: CDR1 SGHDT, CDR2 YYEEEE. The CDR3 runs 14 residues. The V and J ends lost 2 bases and 3 bases respectively, with 11 bases between them. The CDR3 coding sequence is TGTGCCAGCAGCTTAGACGGCCCAGACTATGGCTACACCTTC. Amino acid sequence: CASSLDGPDYGYTF.

This clonotype was counted ten times or more. This chain joins TRBV7-9 and TRBJ2-7, with D uncertain. V lost 5 bases and J 1 base, leaving 12 bases between the germline ends. CDR1 SEHNR and CDR2 FQNEAQ come from the germline V gene (reference sequence). CDR3 length: 14 residues. CDR3 protein: CASSRLSRSYEQYF. The CDR3 DNA sequence: TGTGCCAGCAGCCGTCTCTCGCGATCCTACGAGCAGTACTTC.

The chain has TRBV29-1 and TRBJ2-5; no firm D call. The CDR3 is 11 residues long. V shed 4 bases and J shed 5 bases, with 8 bases lying between them. Germline V lookup: CDR1 SQVTM, CDR2 ANQGSEA. The CDR3 DNA sequence: TGCAGCGTTGGACCTGCGGAGACCCAGTACTTC. It translates to CSVGPAETQYF.

This clonotype has at least ten counts. The genes are TRBV10-1 and TRBJ2-7, with TRBD1 identical over 7 bases. V trimming: 0 bases; J trimming: 5 bases; junction bases outside the gene matches: 1. Germline lookup yields CDR1 WNHNN and CDR2 SYGVQD (reference sequence). The CDR3 length is 13 residues. The CDR3 loop reads CASSESDRDEQYF. The CDR3 DNA sequence: TGCGCCAGCAGTGAGTCCGACAGGGACGAGCAGTACTTC.

This clonotype has at least ten counts. The chain recombines TRBV5-6 with TRBJ2-4; 9 positions match TRBD1. V trimming: 3 bases; J trimming: 2 bases; junction bases outside the gene matches: 6. CDR3 length equals 16 residues. The germline CDR1 and CDR2 sequences are SGHDT and YYEEEE. The CDR3 region is CASSSTGGATKNIQYF. The CDR3 nucleotides read TGTGCCAGCAGCTCCACAGGGGGCGCGACCAAAAACATTCAGTACTTC.

This clonotype was counted at least ten times. The rearrangement joins TRBV6-5 to TRBJ2-7; 10 positions agree with TRBD2. The junction had 5 bases not matched to a gene; V was cut back by 7 bases and J by 2 bases. The CDR3 totals 14 residues. Per the germline V gene, CDR1 is MNHEY and CDR2 is SVGAGI. Here the CDR3 DNA reads TGTGCCAGCAACCTCCTAGCGGGAGCCTACGAGCAGTACTTC. Its translation: CASNLLAGAYEQYF.

The rearrangement joins TRBV7-9 to TRBJ2-1; 10 bases map to TRBD2. CDR3 length equals 16 residues. The trim removed 1 base at V and 1 base at J, leaving 1 base unmatched. Germline V gives CDR1 SEHNR, CDR2 FQNEAQ (reference sequence). The CDR3 bases are TGTGCCAGCAGCTTAGTTAGCGGGAGGTCCTACAATGAGCAGTTCTTC. It is translated as CASSLVSGRSYNEQFF.

This clonotype was picked up many times. The rearrangement joins TRBV27 to TRBJ1-5; TRBD1 might be the D (6 bases). Trimming left V 4 bases short and J 7 bases short, with 14 bases between. CDR3 length: 14 amino acids. The germline CDR1 and CDR2 sequences are MNHEY and SMNVEV (reference sequence). The CDR3 protein is CASSSKGGGQPQHF. CDR3 DNA: TGTGCCAGCAGTTCTAAGGGGGGAGGGCAGCCCCAGCATTTT.

This clonotype was detected many times. The rearrangement uses TRBV7-8 and TRBJ2-2; D possibly corresponds to TRBD1 (5 bases). The germline gives CDR1 SGHVS, CDR2 FQNEAQ. The CDR3 sequence is 14 residues long. Trimming removed 5 bases from V and 1 base from J, with 8 bases in between. The CDR3 DNA reads TGTGCCAGCAGCGCCGGACAGAACACCGGGGAGCTGTTTTTT. It codes for CASSAGQNTGELFF.